These T cell receptor beta chains were read from a single sample in a study of blood T cells in healthy people across ages. TCRdb redid the calling of the 5' RACE reads with MiXCR, one entry per CDR3 protein. The data hold 1.5 million to 2 million distinct CDR3 sequences, with about two fifths observed a single time. The specimen sequenced was blood. Receptor source: a human donor in good health. Both conserved end residues are part of each CDR3. D genes are given only for firm matches. The listing skips clone size in some rows; elsewhere it reads once, few, many or a size class.

CDR3 length	V gene	D gene	J gene	clone size	CDR3 DNA	CDR3 protein
16	TRBV6-5	NA	TRBJ2-1	once	TGTGCCAGCAGTCGACAGGGCGGGGTATCAGTTTTTGAGCAGTTCTTC	CASSRQGGVSVFEQFF
13	TRBV20-1	NA	TRBJ1-4	few	TGCAGTGCTAGACAGGCCGGAGGGGAAAAACTGTTTTTT	CSARQAGGEKLFF
16	TRBV7-3	NA	TRBJ2-3	NA	TGTGCCAGCAGCTTAGAGGGGGTCGGGTTCACAGATACGCAGTATTTT	CASSLEGVGFTDTQYF
14	TRBV20-1	TRBD1	TRBJ2-7	NA	TGCAGTGCTATTGACAGGGATAGGGACTACGAGCAGTACTTC	CSAIDRDRDYEQYF
14	TRBV28	NA	TRBJ2-5	NA	TGTGCCAGCAGTTTTAACAGGGTTGGAGAGACCCAGTACTTC	CASSFNRVGETQYF
17	TRBV4-3	NA	TRBJ2-4	NA	TGCGCCAGCAGTGAAACTTTCAGTGCGGGGCCCAAAAACATTCAGTACTTC	CASSETFSAGPKNIQYF
15	TRBV10-3	NA	TRBJ2-5	few	TGTGCCATCAGTGAGGGCCCCGGGCCCCAAGAGACCCAGTACTTC	CAISEGPGPQETQYF
19	TRBV6-2/TRBV6-3	TRBD2	TRBJ2-5	NA	TGTGCCAGCAGTTACTCCCCCGAGACAGCGGGGGATGATCCAGAGACCCAGTACTTC	CASSYSPETAGDDPETQYF
13	TRBV20-1	NA	TRBJ2-5	NA	TGCAGTGCTAGCGGTCTCACCCAAGAGACCCAGTACTTC	CSASGLTQETQYF
13	TRBV7-2	NA	TRBJ1-4	NA	TGTGCCAGCAGCCGCCGGTGGGATGAAAAACTGTTTTTT	CASSRRWDEKLFF
15	TRBV4-2	NA	TRBJ2-7	few	TGTGCCAGCAGCCAAGTGGGCAGCAGCTCCTACGAGCAGTACTTC	CASSQVGSSSYEQYF
16	TRBV6-2/TRBV6-3	NA	TRBJ2-2	few	TGTGCCAGTAACACTCACGCGGGGTCCGGACCCGGGGAGCTGTTTTTT	CASNTHAGSGPGELFF
14	TRBV4-3	NA	TRBJ1-1	few	TGCGCCAGCAGCCAAGTTGGGGGCGCCACTGAAGCTTTCTTT	CASSQVGGATEAFF
12	TRBV2	NA	TRBJ1-4	many	TGTGCCAGCAGGGCCAGCATGGAAAAACTGTTTTTT	CASRASMEKLFF
16	TRBV2	TRBD1	TRBJ1-1	few	TGTGCCAGCATCGGACAGGGGTCTTTGGGGAACACTGAAGCTTTCTTT	CASIGQGSLGNTEAFF